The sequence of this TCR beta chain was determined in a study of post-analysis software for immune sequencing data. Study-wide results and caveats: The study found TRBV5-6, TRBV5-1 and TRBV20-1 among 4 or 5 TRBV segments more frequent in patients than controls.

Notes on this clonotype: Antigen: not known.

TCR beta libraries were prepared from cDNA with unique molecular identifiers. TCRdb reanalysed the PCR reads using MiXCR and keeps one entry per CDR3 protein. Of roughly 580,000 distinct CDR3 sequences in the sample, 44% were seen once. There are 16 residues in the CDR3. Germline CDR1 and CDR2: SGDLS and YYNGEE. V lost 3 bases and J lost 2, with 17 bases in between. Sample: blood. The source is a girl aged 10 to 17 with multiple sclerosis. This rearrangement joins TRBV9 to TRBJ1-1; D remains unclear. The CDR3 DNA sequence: TGTGCCAGCAGCGGGTCCTCCTCGGACTATAACACTGAAGCTTTCTTT. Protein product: CASSGSSSDYNTEAFF.